This TCR beta chain originates from a study of control samples from healthy donors and cancer patients (TCRdb year 2020). Library generation was performed with the immunoSEQ multiplex PCR assay. This is the immuneACCESS table as TCRdb keeps it, with only in-frame sequences that have V and J called. A part of the clones is gone; compared with another copy, unresolved V genes explain less than half, and the rest is unexplained. Present in this sample are a few hundred thousand clones, approximately 92% of which were seen just once. The ten largest clones take up more than 6% of the sample. CDR1 and CDR2, per the germline V gene, are LGHNA and YNFKEQ. Trimming at the junction amounts to 2 bases on V and 1 base on J, and the germline ends lie 18 bases apart. Measured from the cysteine to the phenylalanine, the CDR3 is 18 residues long. This entry keeps only the CDR3 DNA: 54 bases, framed from base 1.

Note on this clone: Its cognate antigen has yet to be identified. No much larger clone is present one base from it, and per-base qualities are unavailable.

Sequencing was carried out using PBMCs. The receptor comes from a man aged 35-49 years with head and neck cancer. The rearrangement combines TRBV4-2 with TRBJ1-3, with a tentative D gene TRBD1 over 6 matching bases. CDR3 sequence: CASSQSSYRARSGNTIYF. The base sequence is TGTGCCAGCAGCCAAAGTAGTTACAGGGCGAGGTCTGGAAACACCATATATTTT.